This T cell receptor beta chain was captured in a study of cytomegalovirus exposure and HLA in healthy donors. The study, taken as a whole, reports: In a later analysis, common viral pathogens appeared linked to several of the most significant clusters. As a later analysis showed, a missense DCLRE1C variant was linked to trimming of TCR beta V- and J-genes.

The PCR made use of 60 Vbeta and 13 Jbeta primers. TCRdb's copy holds only in-frame clones and misses some; the assay was immunoSEQ multiplex PCR. The sample lists around 98,000 clones, around three quarters seen once, with roughly 8.4% in the top ten. From germline, CDR1 is SGHKS and CDR2 YYEKEE (reference sequence). CDR3 size: 16 residues. The V gene end was trimmed by 4 bases and the J gene end by 2 bases; junction bases not matched to a gene: 9. Healthy individuals who donated bone marrow served as the donors. Only a few counts were recorded for this clone. Its antigen is still unknown. The receptor was isolated from a human donor in good health. The specimen sequenced was PBMCs. V usage is TRBV5-5 and J usage is TRBJ1-5; 7 bases align to TRBD1. CDR3 amino acids: CASSRTTGAGNQPQHF. CDR3 coding DNA: TGTGCCAGCAGCCGAACCACAGGGGCGGGCAATCAGCCCCAGCATTTT.